Sequencing of this T cell receptor beta chain was carried out in a study of cytomegalovirus exposure and HLA in healthy donors. 60 Vbeta and 13 Jbeta primers were used in PCR. The repertoire was sequenced with immunoSEQ multiplex PCR; TCRdb's copy has only in-frame clones and lacks some. The sample contains around 150,000 clones, more than 65% of which appear only once. The germline V gene encodes CDR1 MDHEN and CDR2 SYDVKM. CDR3 length equals 15 residues. This TCR came from a woman aged 40 to 50 in good health and CMV-seropositive. The chain has TRBV28 and TRBJ2-5; 13 bases are a match to TRBD2. With the DNA end fitting TRBJ2-7 better, the J assignment may be wrong. Sequencing was performed on PBMCs. CDR3 protein: CASSSWTSGSYEQYF. Here the CDR3 DNA reads TGTGCCAGCAGTTCCTGGACTAGCGGGAGCTACGAGCAGTACTTC.